A selection of T cell receptor beta chains follows, all from one sample in a study of breast tumors, draining lymph nodes, adjacent tissues. Using its own MiXCR run on the multiplex PCR reads, TCRdb lists one record per CDR3 protein. There are about 230,000 distinct CDR3 sequences in the sample; 32% occur only once, and around 1.4% lies in the top ten. Sequencing was performed on axillary lymph node tissue. These TCRs come from a female donor with breast cancer. Some clones in this sample may be carry-over from other donors' samples. Each CDR3 is given with its conserved first and last residue. Fields, in order: clone size, V gene, D gene, J gene, CDR3 DNA, CDR3 protein. D genes are given only for firm matches. Clone size appears in some rows only: once, few, many, or a class for an expanded clone.

size: many
V: TRBV11-3
D: NA
J: TRBJ2-5
DNA: TGTGCCAGCAGCTTAGAATCGGATGGCGAGACCCAGTACTTC
CDR3: CASSLESDGETQYF

size: many
V: TRBV5-1
D: TRBD1
J: TRBJ2-5
DNA: TGCGCCAGCAGCGGAAGGACAGGGCAAGAGACCCAGTACTTC
CDR3: CASSGRTGQETQYF

size: many
V: TRBV5-6
D: TRBD2
J: TRBJ2-5
DNA: TGTGCCAGCAGCTTTCTCGGGACTAGCATAGAGACCCAGTACTTC
CDR3: CASSFLGTSIETQYF

size: NA
V: TRBV15
D: NA
J: TRBJ1-6
DNA: NA
CDR3: CATSRDDGGLDRDEQFFGPPLHF

size: NA
V: TRBV19
D: NA
J: TRBJ2-5
DNA: TGTGCCAGTAGTATTCTAGGGGAAGAGACCCAGTACTTC
CDR3: CASSILGEETQYF

size: once
V: TRBV28
D: TRBD2
J: TRBJ2-7
DNA: TGTGCCAGCAGTTTAACGGGAGGGAAAAACGAGCAGTACTTC
CDR3: CASSLTGGKNEQYF

size: many
V: TRBV20-1
D: TRBD2
J: TRBJ2-7
DNA: TGCAGTGCTAGGGGACTAGCCTACGAGCAGTACTTC
CDR3: CSARGLAYEQYF

size: NA
V: TRBV28
D: TRBD2
J: TRBJ2-5
DNA: TGTGCCAGCAGTTACCTCGGGACTAGACAAGAGACCCAGTACTTC
CDR3: CASSYLGTRQETQYF

size: many
V: TRBV12-3/TRBV12-4
D: TRBD2
J: TRBJ2-7
DNA: TGTGCCAGCAGTTTAGCGGGAGGGCAATACGAGCAGTACTTC
CDR3: CASSLAGGQYEQYF

size: many
V: TRBV7-6
D: NA
J: TRBJ2-6
DNA: TGTGCCAGCAGCTCCAGACAGGCACTAACTTTC
CDR3: CASSSRQALTF

size: NA
V: TRBV20-1
D: TRBD2
J: TRBJ2-2
DNA: TGCAGTGCTAGAGTAGTGAACGGGAGGGAGGACACCGGGGAGCTGTTTTTT
CDR3: CSARVVNGREDTGELFF

size: many
V: TRBV11-2
D: TRBD2
J: TRBJ2-1
DNA: TGTGCCAGCAGCTTAGATCTACTAGCGGGCCACAATGAGCAGTTCTTC
CDR3: CASSLDLLAGHNEQFF

size: many
V: TRBV7-2
D: TRBD1
J: TRBJ2-2
DNA: TGTGCCAGCAGCCAACAGGGGATAGGGGAGCTGTTTTTT
CDR3: CASSQQGIGELFF

size: many
V: TRBV9
D: NA
J: TRBJ2-5
DNA: TGTGCCAGCAGCGTAGTCCCCCAGGGAGAGACCCAGTCCTTC
CDR3: CASSVVPQGETQSF

size: NA
V: TRBV7-6
D: NA
J: TRBJ2-3
DNA: NA
CDR3: CASSFYICSGINKKTSTDTQYF

size: many
V: TRBV24-1
D: NA
J: TRBJ2-1
DNA: TGTGCCACCAGTGATTCGGGGTATGAGCAGTTCTTC
CDR3: CATSDSGYEQFF

size: many
V: TRBV4-3
D: TRBD2
J: TRBJ2-1
DNA: TGCGCCAGCAGCCAAGATGAAGCGGGGTGGAATGAGCAGTTCTTC
CDR3: CASSQDEAGWNEQFF

size: many
V: TRBV3-1
D: NA
J: TRBJ1-3
DNA: TGTGCCAGCAGCCAAGATCAGGATCGGGGCCTCTCTGGAAACACCATATATTTT
CDR3: CASSQDQDRGLSGNTIYF

size: many
V: TRBV11-2
D: TRBD2
J: TRBJ2-7
DNA: TGTGCCAGCAGCAAAAGGACTAGCGGGAGGGCCCAGGAGCAGTACTTC
CDR3: CASSKRTSGRAQEQYF

size: many
V: TRBV15
D: TRBD2
J: TRBJ2-3
DNA: TGTGCCACCAGCAGGGATAGCGGGAGGTCAGATACGCAGTATTTT
CDR3: CATSRDSGRSDTQYF

size: NA
V: TRBV11-2
D: NA
J: TRBJ1-1
DNA: TGTGCCAGCAGCTTAGCGGCGGGGGCTGGCACTGAAGCTTTCTTT
CDR3: CASSLAAGAGTEAFF

size: many
V: TRBV7-2
D: NA
J: TRBJ2-1
DNA: TGTGCCAGCAGCGCACTAGGGACTGAGCAGTTCTTC
CDR3: CASSALGTEQFF

size: many
V: TRBV28
D: TRBD1
J: TRBJ1-4
DNA: TGTGCCAGCAACGACAGGGGGGGTGAAAAACTGTTTTTT
CDR3: CASNDRGGEKLFF

size: many
V: TRBV28
D: TRBD2
J: TRBJ2-7
DNA: TGTGCCAGCAGTTTTCGTTTCGGGACTAGGTTTCACGAGCAGTACTTC
CDR3: CASSFRFGTRFHEQYF

size: NA
V: TRBV7-9
D: NA
J: TRBJ1-2
DNA: TGTGCCAGCAGCTTAGGGGGGGGCCACGCCGTTGGCTACACCTTC
CDR3: CASSLGGGHAVGYTF

size: many
V: TRBV2
D: TRBD1
J: TRBJ1-2
DNA: TGTGCCAGCAGTGGAACAGGGGGCGTCTATGGCTACACCTTC
CDR3: CASSGTGGVYGYTF

size: many
V: TRBV7-8
D: NA
J: TRBJ2-1
DNA: TGTGCCAGCAGCTCCGTGTCGGTCTCCTACAATGAGCAGTTCTTC
CDR3: CASSSVSVSYNEQFF

size: many
V: TRBV30
D: NA
J: TRBJ2-2
DNA: TGTGCCTGGAACCAGGCTTACACCGGGGAGCTGTTTTTT
CDR3: CAWNQAYTGELFF

size: many
V: TRBV7-9
D: TRBD2
J: TRBJ2-1
DNA: TGTGCCAGCAGACGACTAGCGGGACCTTACAATGAGCAGTTCTTC
CDR3: CASRRLAGPYNEQFF

size: many
V: TRBV7-9
D: NA
J: TRBJ2-1
DNA: TGTGCCAGCAGCCCCACTAGAGGAGACAATGAGCAGTTCTTC
CDR3: CASSPTRGDNEQFF

size: many
V: TRBV6-1
D: NA
J: TRBJ1-5
DNA: TGTGCCAGCAAGCCCGGGCCCCCCCGTTATAGCAATCAGCCCCAGCATTTT
CDR3: CASKPGPPRYSNQPQHF

size: many
V: TRBV7-8
D: TRBD1
J: TRBJ1-4
DNA: TGTGCCAGCAGCTTCCCGGGACAGGCTAATGAAAAACTGTTTTTT
CDR3: CASSFPGQANEKLFF

size: few
V: TRBV6-5
D: NA
J: TRBJ1-1
DNA: TGTGCCAGCAGTGAAGGGGGGCGGAGCACTGAAGCTTTCTTT
CDR3: CASSEGGRSTEAFF

size: NA
V: TRBV20-1
D: NA
J: TRBJ1-1
DNA: TGCAGTGCTAGAGAACCTGGCCTCGGGAACACTGAAGCTTTCTTT
CDR3: CSAREPGLGNTEAFF

size: NA
V: TRBV29-1
D: TRBD1
J: TRBJ2-1
DNA: TGCACCTTCGGGGGACAGGGGAAGGGTTACAATGAGCAGTTCTTC
CDR3: CTFGGQGKGYNEQFF

size: NA
V: TRBV25-1
D: TRBD2
J: TRBJ2-7
DNA: TGTGCCAGCAGTGCTAGGACTAGCGGGAGGTTCATCGAGCAGTACTTC
CDR3: CASSARTSGRFIEQYF

size: many
V: TRBV20-1
D: TRBD1
J: TRBJ2-1
DNA: TGCAGTGCAAAACCCCGGGACAGGTATTACAATGAGCAGTTCTTC
CDR3: CSAKPRDRYYNEQFF

size: NA
V: TRBV12-5
D: NA
J: TRBJ1-5
DNA: TGTGCTAGTGCTAGGACAGGCAATCAGCCCCAGCATTTT
CDR3: CASARTGNQPQHF

size: NA
V: TRBV20-1
D: TRBD1
J: TRBJ1-2
DNA: TGCAGTGCGGATACGAAAGGGACAGGGGGCTACACCTTC
CDR3: CSADTKGTGGYTF

size: NA
V: TRBV10-3
D: TRBD1
J: TRBJ2-6
DNA: TGTGCCATCAGATCCCCGGGACAGGGGGTGCGAGGGGCCAACGTCCTGACTTTC
CDR3: CAIRSPGQGVRGANVLTF

size: NA
V: TRBV11-3
D: NA
J: TRBJ1-6
DNA: TGTGCCAGCCGCCCCGGGGGGGGCCCAGGGAATTCACCCCTCCACTTT
CDR3: CASRPGGGPGNSPLHF

size: many
V: TRBV7-2
D: NA
J: TRBJ2-7
DNA: TGTGCCAGCAGCTTAGAGTTGGCGGGAACGTACGAGCAGTACTTC
CDR3: CASSLELAGTYEQYF

size: NA
V: TRBV6-2/TRBV6-3
D: TRBD1
J: TRBJ1-1
DNA: TGTGCCAGCAGTTCCCAGACAGGGGGGACTGAAGCTTTCTTT
CDR3: CASSSQTGGTEAFF

size: NA
V: TRBV19
D: NA
J: TRBJ2-2
DNA: TGTGCCAGTCAGCAGGGAGGGGGCTTGGTCGGGGAGCTGTTTTTT
CDR3: CASQQGGGLVGELFF

size: many
V: TRBV5-1
D: TRBD1
J: TRBJ2-1
DNA: TGCGCCAGCCGGGACAGCCCCTGGGATGAGCAGTTCTTC
CDR3: CASRDSPWDEQFF

size: many
V: TRBV6-6
D: NA
J: TRBJ1-2
DNA: TGTGCCAGCAAACGTGGGGGAGGGGGCTACACCTTC
CDR3: CASKRGGGGYTF

size: many
V: TRBV7-3
D: TRBD1
J: TRBJ2-2
DNA: TGTGCCAGCAGCCTCTATCCGGGACAGGAGAACACCGGGGAGCTGTTTTTT
CDR3: CASSLYPGQENTGELFF

size: many
V: TRBV5-1
D: NA
J: TRBJ2-7
DNA: TGCGCCAGCAGCCATAGCGGCAGCTCCTACGAGCAGTACTTC
CDR3: CASSHSGSSYEQYF

size: NA
V: TRBV7-3
D: NA
J: TRBJ2-7
DNA: TGTGCCAGCAGCTTAGAGGCTAGGGGAGGCTACGAGCAGTACTTC
CDR3: CASSLEARGGYEQYF

size: NA
V: TRBV7-9
D: TRBD1
J: TRBJ2-5
DNA: TGTGCCAGCGGGGACAGGGGGCTAGGGGAGACCCAGTACTTC
CDR3: CASGDRGLGETQYF

size: NA
V: TRBV7-2
D: TRBD1
J: TRBJ1-4
DNA: TGTGCCAGCAGCTTGCGACAGGGAGGTATCGGATCTAATCGAAAACTGTTTTTT
CDR3: CASSLRQGGIGSNRKLFF

size: NA
V: TRBV20-1
D: NA
J: TRBJ2-2
DNA: TGCAGTGCTATCCCACTAGTGAGCGGCGGCACCGGGGAGCTGTTTTTT
CDR3: CSAIPLVSGGTGELFF